Below, one T cell receptor beta chain is given with its context. The antigen is undetermined. Naive CD8 isolation took CD45RO-negative cells positively selected for CCR7 and excluded terminally differentiated effector memory CD45RA+ cells. All of the donors resided in Nashville, Tennessee, and each was a Caucasian adult. V lost 4 bases to trimming and J lost 6 bases, with 19 bases between them. CDR3 length equals 16 residues. Germline loops: CDR1 SGHDT, CDR2 YYEEEE. Repertoires were generated with immunoSEQ multiplex PCR, while TCRdb's copy carries only in-frame clones and drops some. The sample includes millions of clones, roughly 91% of them seen just once. This sample is drawn from a study of shared clonotypes between healthy human individuals. Whole-study context: The donor group consisted of a couple of women and a few men, aged 18 to 49. The study's findings and limits: Sorted-subset sequencing was shown by rarefaction to be incomplete despite large depth.

This clonotype was sampled from a man aged 18 to 35 in good health. Some clones in this sample may be carry-over from other donors' samples. This chain joins TRBV5-6 and TRBJ2-2; D is perhaps TRBD1 (7 bases). Sequencing was done on a sample of naive CD8+ T cells from PBMCs. The CDR3 spells CASSRGTVKFPGELFF. The CDR3 DNA sequence: TGTGCCAGCAGCCGGGGGACAGTTAAGTTCCCCGGGGAGCTGTTTTTT. Supplemented by reference TRBV5-6 and TRBJ2-2, the full variable domain reads DAGVTQSPTHLIKTRGQQVTLRCSPKSGHDTVSWYQQALGQGPQFIFQYYEEEERQRGNFPDRFSGHQFPNYSSELNVNALLLGDSALYLCASSRGTVKFPGELFFGEGSRLTVL.